A selection of T cell receptor beta chains follows, all from one sample in a study of shared clonotypes between healthy human individuals. Measured with immunoSEQ multiplex PCR; TCRdb has only the in-frame clones, and not every one. The table lists approximately 1.1 million clones, roughly 74% of them singletons, with about 0.52% in the top ten. Sample: memory CD4+ T cells from PBMCs. The receptors stem from a man aged 18 to 30 in good health. Some clones in this sample may be carry-over from other donors' samples. CDR3s leave out the opening cysteine and the closing phenylalanine or tryptophan. The order of the fields is V gene, J gene, CDR3 protein.

v_gene: TRBV19
j_gene: TRBJ2-5
CDR3aa: ASSAPRGEVGRETQY

v_gene: TRBV11-3
j_gene: TRBJ2-1
CDR3aa: ASSTRTSVSYNEQF

v_gene: TRBV7-2
j_gene: TRBJ2-5
CDR3aa: ASSLELVLGQTQY

v_gene: TRBV25-1
j_gene: TRBJ2-5
CDR3aa: ASTFPGAETQY

v_gene: TRBV5-1
j_gene: TRBJ1-4
CDR3aa: ASSSGGSHEKLF

v_gene: TRBV4-3
j_gene: TRBJ1-2
CDR3aa: ASSQAYATNYGYT

v_gene: TRBV13
j_gene: TRBJ2-7
CDR3aa: ASSPRPGLHYEQY

v_gene: TRBV27
j_gene: TRBJ2-7
CDR3aa: ASSFRTESYEQY

v_gene: TRBV6-1
j_gene: TRBJ2-5
CDR3aa: ASSEGKAHFQETQY

v_gene: TRBV11-1
j_gene: TRBJ1-1
CDR3aa: ASSQTSTGNTEAF

v_gene: TRBV11-2
j_gene: TRBJ2-7
CDR3aa: ASSLGAGVREQY

v_gene: TRBV5-1
j_gene: TRBJ1-2
CDR3aa: ASSLTAGNYGYT

v_gene: TRBV28
j_gene: TRBJ1-5
CDR3aa: ASSYKLRRGGNQPQH

v_gene: TRBV7-2
j_gene: TRBJ2-1
CDR3aa: ASSKGTTYNEQF

v_gene: TRBV7-9
j_gene: TRBJ2-7
CDR3aa: ASSLPGTSATREQY

v_gene: TRBV7-3
j_gene: TRBJ1-1
CDR3aa: ASSLGLNLEAF

v_gene: TRBV2
j_gene: TRBJ2-2
CDR3aa: ATEAGNANTGELF

v_gene: TRBV11-2
j_gene: TRBJ2-2
CDR3aa: ASSSGLNTGELF

v_gene: TRBV6-6
j_gene: TRBJ2-7
CDR3aa: ASSRTRQTYEQY

v_gene: TRBV28
j_gene: TRBJ2-7
CDR3aa: ASRDSRSSYEQY

v_gene: TRBV7-9
j_gene: TRBJ1-2
CDR3aa: ASSLVEGYT

v_gene: TRBV11-1
j_gene: TRBJ2-6
CDR3aa: ASSPDSGANVLT

v_gene: TRBV2
j_gene: TRBJ1-1
CDR3aa: ASRRGQGGSEAF

v_gene: TRBV7-3
j_gene: TRBJ2-4
CDR3aa: ASSSPGTVQY

v_gene: TRBV28
j_gene: TRBJ2-7
CDR3aa: ASSSPPGTSESYEQY

v_gene: TRBV7-9
j_gene: TRBJ1-3
CDR3aa: ASSLLISVY

v_gene: TRBV28
j_gene: TRBJ2-1
CDR3aa: ASSLLGVTSYNEQF

v_gene: TRBV19
j_gene: TRBJ2-7
CDR3aa: ASSSPGRTYEQY

v_gene: TRBV28
j_gene: TRBJ2-7
CDR3aa: ASSLHQPGEQY

v_gene: TRBV19
j_gene: TRBJ2-6
CDR3aa: ASSIAISGANVLT

v_gene: TRBV15
j_gene: TRBJ1-1
CDR3aa: ATSREGQGAF

v_gene: TRBV6-6
j_gene: TRBJ1-1
CDR3aa: ASSGQGRTSTEAF

v_gene: TRBV28
j_gene: TRBJ2-7
CDR3aa: ASSLILGQPSYEQY

v_gene: TRBV28
j_gene: TRBJ1-1
CDR3aa: ASSSGQGTEAF

v_gene: TRBV7-9
j_gene: TRBJ2-5
CDR3aa: ASSLVRETQY

v_gene: TRBV29-1
j_gene: TRBJ1-2
CDR3aa: SAGQEEDGYT

v_gene: TRBV7-9
j_gene: TRBJ2-1
CDR3aa: ASSPIFRDTNANEQF

v_gene: TRBV7-2
j_gene: TRBJ1-2
CDR3aa: ASSDNRGVYGYT

v_gene: TRBV2
j_gene: TRBJ1-2
CDR3aa: ASSGAGRSGYT

v_gene: TRBV27
j_gene: TRBJ1-4
CDR3aa: ATRRTTGATNEKLF

v_gene: TRBV2
j_gene: TRBJ2-3
CDR3aa: ASSARGASTDTQY

v_gene: TRBV29-1
j_gene: TRBJ2-2
CDR3aa: SAEGNTGELF

v_gene: TRBV18
j_gene: TRBJ2-7
CDR3aa: ASSQGPGQSYEQY

v_gene: TRBV7-3
j_gene: TRBJ1-3
CDR3aa: ASSQRPIGSGNTIY

v_gene: TRBV11-2
j_gene: TRBJ2-7
CDR3aa: ASSLSQGGAYEQY

v_gene: TRBV6-5
j_gene: TRBJ1-1
CDR3aa: ASSRNEAF

v_gene: TRBV11-1
j_gene: TRBJ2-3
CDR3aa: ASSLEGDTQY

v_gene: TRBV28
j_gene: TRBJ2-5
CDR3aa: ASRSYKVYKRETQY

v_gene: TRBV9
j_gene: TRBJ1-3
CDR3aa: ASSEGVRGGNTIY

v_gene: TRBV6-6
j_gene: TRBJ1-1
CDR3aa: ASAPAGTEAF

v_gene: TRBV28
j_gene: TRBJ2-7
CDR3aa: ASSSTVSGRIYEQY

v_gene: TRBV4-1
j_gene: TRBJ1-1
CDR3aa: ASSQGLGNTEAF

v_gene: TRBV29-1
j_gene: TRBJ2-5
CDR3aa: SVERSSGGKETQY

v_gene: TRBV11-2
j_gene: TRBJ2-7
CDR3aa: ASSLGLRGKGEQY

v_gene: TRBV5-6
j_gene: TRBJ1-2
CDR3aa: ASTRRLGGYT